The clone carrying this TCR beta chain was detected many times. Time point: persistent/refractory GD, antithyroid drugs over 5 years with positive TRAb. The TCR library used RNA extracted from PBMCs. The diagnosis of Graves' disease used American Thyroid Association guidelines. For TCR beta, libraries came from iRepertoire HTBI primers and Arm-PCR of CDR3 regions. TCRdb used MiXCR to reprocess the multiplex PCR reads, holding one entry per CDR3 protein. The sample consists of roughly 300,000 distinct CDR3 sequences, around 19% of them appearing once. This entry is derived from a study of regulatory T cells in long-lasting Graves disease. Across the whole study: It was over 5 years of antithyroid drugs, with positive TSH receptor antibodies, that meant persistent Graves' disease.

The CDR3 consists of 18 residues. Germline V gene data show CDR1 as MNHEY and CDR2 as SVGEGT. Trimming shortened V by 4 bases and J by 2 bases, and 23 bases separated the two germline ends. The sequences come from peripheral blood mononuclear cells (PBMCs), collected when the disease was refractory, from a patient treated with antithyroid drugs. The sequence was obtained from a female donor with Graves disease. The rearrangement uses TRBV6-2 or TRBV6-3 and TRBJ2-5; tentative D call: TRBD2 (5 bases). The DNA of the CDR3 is TGTGCCAGCAGTTTTTCCGGTTACGGGGAACTACCGCAAGAGACCCAGTACTTC. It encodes CASSFSGYGELPQETQYF.